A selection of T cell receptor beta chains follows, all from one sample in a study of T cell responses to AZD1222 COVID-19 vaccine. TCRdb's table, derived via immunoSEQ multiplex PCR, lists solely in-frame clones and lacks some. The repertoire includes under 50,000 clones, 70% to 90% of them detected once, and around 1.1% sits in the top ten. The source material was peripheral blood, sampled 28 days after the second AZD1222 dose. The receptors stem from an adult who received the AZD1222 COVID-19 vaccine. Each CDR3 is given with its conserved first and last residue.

CDR3 protein: CASSLAILGEQYF
V gene: TRBV12-3/TRBV12-4
J gene: TRBJ2-7

CDR3 protein: CASSSLRGFTEAFF
V gene: TRBV6-2/TRBV6-3
J gene: TRBJ1-1

CDR3 protein: CASSPPSGREHEQYF
V gene: TRBV2
J gene: TRBJ2-7

CDR3 protein: CASSQGLADSYEQYF
V gene: TRBV4-3
J gene: TRBJ2-7

CDR3 protein: CASSLGNLKVFF
V gene: TRBV7-9
J gene: TRBJ1-4

CDR3 protein: CSTQQGAGRNEQFF
V gene: TRBV29-1
J gene: TRBJ2-1

CDR3 protein: CATSDLIVGGAGQPQHF
V gene: TRBV24-1
J gene: TRBJ1-5

CDR3 protein: CASGSLVPGQIYGYTF
V gene: TRBV12-5
J gene: TRBJ1-2

CDR3 protein: CASSSPTLTYEQYF
V gene: TRBV7-9
J gene: TRBJ2-7

CDR3 protein: CASSPWEGTEAFF
V gene: TRBV6-2/TRBV6-3
J gene: TRBJ1-1

CDR3 protein: CASSLYNLGYEQYF
V gene: TRBV5-1
J gene: TRBJ2-7

CDR3 protein: CALRGTPLHEQYF
V gene: TRBV15
J gene: TRBJ2-7

CDR3 protein: CASSQQGYQPQHF
V gene: TRBV27
J gene: TRBJ1-5

CDR3 protein: CASSVLAGVSYNEQFF
V gene: TRBV9
J gene: TRBJ2-1

CDR3 protein: CASSLAGISYEQYF
V gene: TRBV7-2
J gene: TRBJ2-7

CDR3 protein: CASSLGLAGTGELFF
V gene: TRBV3-1/TRBV3-2
J gene: TRBJ2-2

CDR3 protein: CASSGPTVNTGELFF
V gene: TRBV2
J gene: TRBJ2-2

CDR3 protein: CASSSHGGPYEQYF
V gene: TRBV5-4
J gene: TRBJ2-7

CDR3 protein: CASSLPVAGVGETQYF
V gene: TRBV5-1
J gene: TRBJ2-5

CDR3 protein: CASSRGVAGTGEKLFF
V gene: TRBV3-1/TRBV3-2
J gene: TRBJ1-4

CDR3 protein: CASSLGQGVNEQYF
V gene: TRBV6-5
J gene: TRBJ2-7

CDR3 protein: CATEGASYEQYF
V gene: TRBV19
J gene: TRBJ2-7